The next 20 T cell receptor beta chains were all read from a single sample in a study of T cell clonality in common variable immunodeficiency. The repertoire was sequenced with immunoSEQ multiplex PCR; TCRdb's copy has only in-frame clones and lacks some. Recorded here are 51,000 or so clones, with no singletons, and the ten leading clones hold 2% to 2.5%. Sequencing used peripheral blood mononuclear cells. The receptors here all came from a person between 18 and 69 years old in good health.

This clone was picked up many times. The CDR3 is cut off 3 residues early in the read; its end comes from the germline J gene. This chain connects TRBV15 to TRBJ2-3; 9 nucleotides align to TRBD2. Germline CDR1 is LNHNV and CDR2 is YYDKDF (reference sequence). The ends lost 0 bases at V and 4 bases at J; junction bases unmatched: 2. The CDR3 totals 15 residues. CDR3 DNA, as far as it was read: TGTGCCACCAGCAGAGATGCGGGAGGGCCAGATACG. Protein sequence: CATSRDAGGPDT. The full CDR3 protein is CATSRDAGGPDTQYF.

At least ten counts were recorded for this clone. The observed sequence ends 3 residues before the CDR3 terminus, with the missing tail filled in from the germline J gene. The rearrangement uses TRBV5-1 and TRBJ2-1, with 10 positions matching TRBD2. Germline lookup yields CDR1 SGHRS and CDR2 YFSETQ. The V gene end was trimmed by 1 base and the J gene end by 3 bases; junction bases not matched to a gene: 1. This CDR3 contains 15 residues. CDR3 DNA, as far as it was read: TGCGCCAGCAGCTTGTGGACTAGCGGCTACAATGAG. This sequence encodes CASSLWTSGYNE. The whole CDR3 protein is CASSLWTSGYNEQFF. Full variable domain (missing parts from reference TRBV5-1 and TRBJ2-1): KAGVTQTPRYLIKTRGQQVTLSCSPISGHRSVSWYQQTPGQGLQFLFEYFSETQRNKGNFPGRFSGRQFSNSRSEMNVSTLELGDSALYLCASSLWTSGYNEQFFGPGTRLTVL.

This clone occurred many times. The read gets to within 3 residues of the CDR3 end, and the germline J gene fills in the rest. The V and J genes are TRBV7-9 and TRBJ2-7, with D unresolved. Germline V lookup: CDR1 SEHNR, CDR2 FQNEAQ (reference sequence). The CDR3 length is 14 residues. Trimming left V 3 bases short and J 2 bases short, with 11 bases between. The sequenced part of the CDR3 DNA is TGTGCCAGCAGCTTTGAGTATGTAGCCTACGAG. As protein: CASSFEYVAYE. The whole CDR3 sequence reads CASSFEYVAYEQYF.

This clone was seen at least ten times. With the read ending 3 residues before the CDR3 end, the germline J gene is used to fill in that end. The chain links TRBV20-1 to TRBJ2-7, with TRBD1 identical over 8 bases. Per germline, CDR1 DFQATT and CDR2 SNEGSKA (reference sequence). The V gene end was trimmed by 6 bases and the J gene end by 6 bases; junction bases not matched to a gene: 10. CDR3 length: 13 residues. CDR3 DNA (partial): TGCAGTGCCAGGAGGACAGGGTTGGGCGAG. Amino acid sequence: CSARRTGLGE. The whole CDR3 protein is CSARRTGLGEQYF.

This clone was seen many times. The CDR3 end is not reached by the read, which stops 3 residues before it; the germline J gene fills it in. The chain has TRBV5-1 and TRBJ2-3; 10 nucleotides align to TRBD2. This CDR3 region has 17 residues. Per germline, CDR1 SGHRS and CDR2 YFSETQ. Germline trimming cut 0 bases from V and 2 bases from J; bases unmatched to any gene: 6. The sequenced part of the CDR3 DNA is TGCGCCAGCAGCTTGGCGTCTAGCGGGAGTATCACAGATACG. Its protein product is CASSLASSGSITDT. The whole CDR3 reads CASSLASSGSITDTQYF.

Many counts were recorded for this clone. The read falls 3 residues short of the CDR3 end, and the missing part is taken from the germline J gene. The chain has TRBV29-1 and TRBJ2-1, with 10 bases fitting TRBD2. Trimming removed 7 bases from V and 5 bases from J; junction bases left unmatched: 17. The CDR3 runs to 17 residues. Germline-derived CDR1 and CDR2 are SQVTM and ANQGSEA. CDR3 amino acids: CSAVAGGGVVSNNEQFF. CDR3 DNA, as far as it was read: TGCAGCGCCGTAGCGGGAGGAGGAGTGGTTTCCAACAATGAG.

This clone has just a few counts. With the read ending 3 residues before the CDR3 end, the germline J gene is used to fill in that end. The chain employs TRBV18 and TRBJ2-2; 8 bases are shared with TRBD1. The length of the CDR3 is 14 residues. Germline CDR1 reads KGHSH; CDR2 reads LQKENI. The CDR3 loop is CASSPTDRDSPLFF. The sequenced part of the CDR3 DNA is TGTGCCAGCTCACCGACGGACAGGGATTCACCG.

Note on this clone: The read terminates 3 residues before the CDR3 end, so the remaining end is supplied by the germline J gene. The chain employs TRBV23-1 and TRBJ2-2; 8 bases match TRBD1. TRBV23-1 falls under the ORF class, with uncertain function. CDR3 length: 13 residues. Partial CDR3 DNA: TGCGCCAGCAGTCGACAGGGGAAAAAACCG. This sequence encodes CASSRQGKKP. The full CDR3 protein reads CASSRQGKKPLFF.

About this clone: The read comes to an end 3 residues before the CDR3 does, leaving the germline J gene to fill in the end. V is TRBV7-6 and J is TRBJ1-4; D unclear. The CDR3 runs to 13 residues. V was pared by 1 base and J by 10 bases, with 10 bases between. Germline V lookup: CDR1 SGHVS, CDR2 FNYEAQ. CDR3 bases read: TGTGCCAGCAGCTTAGTGCGGGAGGGAAAA. Amino acids: CASSLVREGK. The whole CDR3 sequence reads CASSLVREGKLFF.

In this sample, this clone turned up many times. The CDR3 end lies 3 residues beyond the end of the read and is filled in from the germline J gene. The V call is TRBV12-3 or TRBV12-4, the J call TRBJ2-5, with 8 nucleotides matching TRBD2. CDR3 length: 14 amino acids. The trim removed 6 bases at V and 4 bases at J, leaving 7 bases unmatched. The sequenced CDR3 bases are TGTGCCAGCAGCCCCCTAGCGGGTGGAGAGACC. Amino acids: CASSPLAGGET. The CDR3 reads in full as CASSPLAGGETQYF.

This clone was observed a few times. The read terminates 3 residues ahead of where the CDR3 ends, so the germline J gene completes it. V and J are TRBV6-2 or TRBV6-3 and TRBJ2-3; D gene unclear. This CDR3 has 16 residues. Per germline, CDR1 MNHEY and CDR2 SVGEGT. The CDR3 sequence is CASKIVERAGNQPQYF. The sequenced CDR3 bases are TGTGCCAGCAAAATAGTGGAAAGGGCAGGCAATCAGCCG.

In its sample, this clone was seen many times. The sequence runs out 3 residues before the end of the CDR3; the remainder is reconstructed from the germline J gene. The V and J genes are TRBV18 and TRBJ1-2, with D perhaps TRBD1 (5 bases). Trimming left V 3 bases short and J 3 bases short, with 11 bases between. This CDR3 is 14 amino acids long. The V gene's germline CDR1 is KGHSH and CDR2 LQKENI. The CDR3 reads CASSPSQGDYGYTF. Incomplete CDR3 DNA: TGTGCCAGCTCACCCTCCCAAGGGGACTATGGC. Combining the CDR3 with reference TRBV18 and TRBJ1-2 gives the whole variable domain NAGVMQNPRHLVRRRGQEARLRCSPMKGHSHVYWYRQLPEEGLKFMVYLQKENIIDESGMPKERFSAEFPKEGPSILRIQQVVRGDSAAYFCASSPSQGDYGYTFGSGTRLTVV.

In its sample, this clone was seen many times. Read coverage stops 3 residues before the CDR3 terminus; the germline J gene supplies the remainder. The gene calls are TRBV30 and TRBJ2-1; 10 positions match TRBD2. The CDR3 loop spans 12 amino acids. Germline lookup yields CDR1 GTSNPN and CDR2 SVGIG (reference sequence). Trimming at V came to 6 bases and at J to 8 bases, leaving 4 bases not matched to a gene. The sequenced CDR3 bases are TGTGCCTGTAGCGGGGGGTGGGATGAG. The encoded protein is CACSGGWDE. Given in full, the CDR3 is CACSGGWDEQFF.

This clone was seen at least ten times. The CDR3 extends 3 residues past the end of the read, so its final part is completed from the germline J gene. V is TRBV18 and J is TRBJ1-1; 7 bases line up with TRBD1. The CDR3 has 13 residues. Germline CDR1 and CDR2: KGHSH and LQKENI. Trimming took 5 bases from V and 1 from J; bases not matched to a gene: 1. The CDR3 protein is CASSEGANTEAFF. The covered CDR3 bases are TGTGCCAGCTCAGAGGGGGCGAACACTGAA.

This clone appeared many times. The CDR3 extends 3 residues past the end of the read, so its final part is completed from the germline J gene. V is TRBV30 and J is TRBJ1-2; D call uncertain. The V end lost 0 bases, the J end lost 5 bases, and 16 bases lay between the germline ends. The CDR3 contains 15 residues. Germline V CDR1 and CDR2: GTSNPN, SVGIG (reference sequence). CDR3 residues: CAWSVGWTETYGYTF. The DNA read from the CDR3 is TGTGCCTGGAGTGTTGGGTGGACTGAAACTTATGGC.

This clone has at least ten counts. The observed sequence ends 3 residues before the CDR3 terminus, with the missing tail filled in from the germline J gene. The chain couples TRBV7-9 to TRBJ1-5; D perhaps matches TRBD1 (6 bases). From germline, CDR1 is SEHNR and CDR2 FQNEAQ (reference sequence). The CDR3 totals 14 residues. CDR3 residues: CASSLRGGQAPQHF. The part of the CDR3 DNA that was read is TGTGCCAGCAGCTTGCGGGGGGGCCAGGCTCCC.

This clone occurred many times. The read halts 3 residues ahead of the CDR3 end, with the missing end drawn from the germline J gene. J is TRBJ2-2 and V is TRBV29-1; 10 bases align to TRBD1. Germline V gene lookup returns CDR1 SQVTM and CDR2 ANQGSEA. V lost 4 bases and J lost 1; bases outside the gene matches: 6. This CDR3 is built from 16 residues. The CDR3 here is CSVGSRDRGNTGELFF. The DNA read from the CDR3 is TGCAGCGTTGGGTCCCGGGACAGGGGGAACACCGGGGAG.

At least ten counts were recorded for this clone. The DNA read from the CDR3 is TGTGCCAGCTCACATAACCGTGGGGGCGTAACTAACTATGGC. Protein sequence: CASSHNRGGVTNYG. The whole CDR3 is CASSHNRGGVTNYGYTF. The rearrangement links TRBV18 to TRBJ1-2; weak D call: TRBD1 (6 bases). The CDR3 is cut off 3 residues early in the read; its end comes from the germline J gene. The CDR3 loop spans 17 amino acids. CDR1 is KGHSH, CDR2 LQKENI, per germline. Trimming cost V 4 bases and J 0 bases, with 18 bases left between them.

This clone occurred many times. CDR3 protein: CSAEGTANEKLFF. CDR3 bases read: TGCAGTGCAGAAGGGACAGCTAATGAAAAA. V usage is TRBV20-1 and J usage is TRBJ1-4; 7 bases match TRBD1. The read terminates 3 residues before the CDR3 end, so the remaining end is supplied by the germline J gene. V shed 6 bases, J shed 3 bases, and the junction held 4 bases outside the gene matches. Germline CDR1 reads DFQATT; CDR2 reads SNEGSKA (reference sequence). The CDR3 length is 13 residues.

About this clone itself: With the read ending 3 residues before the CDR3 end, the germline J gene is used to fill in that end. The gene calls are TRBV30 and TRBJ1-2; possibly TRBD1 for D (6 bases). The CDR3 runs 19 residues. Germline V gene lookup returns CDR1 GTSNPN and CDR2 SVGIG (reference sequence). The CDR3 here is CACYETSGGATGNTDTYTF. CDR3 bases read: TGTGCCTGTTATGAGACTAGCGGGGGGGCCACCGGGAACACAGATACC.